The 16 T cell receptor beta chains below were found in one sample sequenced in a study of cytomegalovirus exposure and HLA in healthy donors. Primers for the PCR totalled 60 Vbeta and 13 Jbeta. TCRdb's table, derived via immunoSEQ multiplex PCR, lists solely in-frame clones and lacks some. The sample includes fewer than 200,000 clones, about 79% seen only once; the top ten take roughly 1.2%. Sequenced material: PBMCs. These receptors were taken from a girl aged 2-10 years in good health and CMV-seropositive.

This sequence joins TRBV19 and TRBJ1-2, with 7 bases aligning to TRBD1. J was trimmed by 4 bases and V by 8 bases; bases with no gene match: 7. The length of the CDR3 is 13 residues. Germline V gene data show CDR1 as LNHDA and CDR2 as SQIVND (reference sequence). CDR3 in amino acids: CASGRGGGYGYTF. The DNA for the CDR3 is TGTGCCAGTGGGAGAGGGGGCGGCTATGGCTACACCTTC.

The chain combines TRBV6-4 with TRBJ1-2; TRBD1 aligns across 7 bases. The CDR3 has 15 residues. Germline V gives CDR1 MRHNA, CDR2 SNTAGT. Trimming removed 5 bases from V and 4 bases from J; junction bases left unmatched: 10. CDR3 loop: CASSPTGVLAYGYTF. Written as DNA, the CDR3 is TGTGCCAGCAGTCCCACAGGGGTATTGGCCTATGGCTACACCTTC.

The chain joins TRBV10-3 to TRBJ1-1; D is unclear. The V end was cut by 0 bases, the J end by 1 base, with 6 bases between. Germline V gives CDR1 ENHRY, CDR2 SYGVKD. CDR3 length equals 14 residues. In DNA, the CDR3 is TGTGCCATCAGTGAGTCCGGGGAGAACACTGAAGCTTTCTTT. Protein sequence: CAISESGENTEAFF.

The CDR3 DNA sequence: TGTGCTAGTGGTTCCGCCGGACTAGATCGATCTAGCTGCCAGCAGTACTTC. Amino acids: CASGSAGLDRSSCQQYF. The chain combines TRBV12-5 with TRBJ2-7, with TRBD2 identical over 7 bases. V lost 4 bases, J lost 8 bases, and 20 bases stayed unmatched. CDR1 and CDR2 (germline): LGHNT, FRNRAP. The CDR3 loop spans 17 amino acids.

V is TRBV5-1 and J is TRBJ2-3; weak D call: TRBD1 (6 bases). CDR1 is SGHRS and CDR2 is YFSETQ in the germline V gene. The CDR3 runs to 15 residues. The ends were cut back, 0 bases at V and 1 base at J, with 9 bases in the middle. DNA for the CDR3: TGCGCCAGCAGCTTGGGGGGGCAGCGCACAGATACGCAGTATTTT. Residues: CASSLGGQRTDTQYF.

This clone was found once. The J gene is TRBJ2-1, the V gene TRBV27; D uncertain. Trimming took 5 bases from V and 7 from J, leaving 15 bases between them. CDR1 and CDR2 from the germline V gene are MNHEY and SMNVEV (reference sequence). This CDR3 spans 14 amino acids. In nucleotides, the CDR3 is TGTGCCAGCAGTAGCGTGTACCCAAGTAATGAGCAGTTCTTC. It encodes CASSSVYPSNEQFF.

The chain uses TRBV11-2 and TRBJ2-5; D unclear. Trimming removed 5 bases from V and 5 bases from J, with 12 bases in between. The CDR3 consists of 13 residues. CDR1 SGHAT and CDR2 FQNNGV come from the germline V gene. The CDR3 nucleotides read TGTGCCAGCAGCCAAGTAGTGGTTGAGACCCAGTACTTC. Translated, it gives CASSQVVVETQYF.

V and J are TRBV5-4 and TRBJ2-3, with 11 positions matching TRBD1. Germline V gene sequence: CDR1 SGHNT, CDR2 YYREEE (reference sequence). The V segment lost 4 bases and the J segment 10 bases; nucleotides outside the gene matches: 17. The CDR3 sequence is 17 residues long. The CDR3 DNA reads as TGTGCCAGCAGCCCCGGGACAGGGGGTATCGGGTCGAGCGCGCAGTATTTT. Encoded protein: CASSPGTGGIGSSAQYF.

This chain connects TRBV12-5 to TRBJ2-7, with 7 bases that match TRBD1. From germline, CDR1 is LGHNT and CDR2 FRNRAP. This CDR3 has 13 amino acids. Losses at the gene ends were 5 bases for V and 6 bases for J; bases not matched to a gene: 7. The CDR3 region has the DNA TGTGCTAGTGGTCCCGGGACAGTTTTCGAGCAGTACTTC. This gives the protein CASGPGTVFEQYF.

This clone has only one observation. The chain uses TRBV4-1 and TRBJ2-7, with 8 bases lining up with TRBD2. Germline CDR1 is MGHRA and CDR2 is YSYEKL. V trimming: 1 base; J trimming: 0 bases; junction bases outside the gene matches: 5. CDR3 length: 16 residues. CDR3 sequence reads: CASSQGREGFSYEQYF. The CDR3 DNA sequence: TGCGCCAGCAGCCAAGGACGGGAGGGGTTCTCCTACGAGCAGTACTTC.

The CDR3 nucleotides are TGTGCCAGCAGCGCGGGACAGGGGGATAATTCACCCCTCCACTTT. The encoded protein is CASSAGQGDNSPLHF. The chain is built from TRBV6-5 and TRBJ1-6; 11 bases are shared with TRBD1. The junction had 3 bases not matched to a gene; V was cut back by 6 bases and J by 5 bases. CDR1 is MNHEY and CDR2 is SVGAGI in the germline V gene. CDR3 length: 15 residues.

The gene calls are TRBV6-5 and TRBJ2-1, with 10 bases lining up with TRBD1. Unmatched junction bases numbered 5, after V lost 0 bases and J lost 12 bases. The CDR3 consists of 14 residues. Germline loops: CDR1 MNHEY, CDR2 SVGAGI. This CDR3 reads CASSYSLGQGVQFF. CDR3 nucleotide sequence: TGTGCCAGCAGTTACTCCCTAGGACAGGGGGTGCAGTTCTTC.

The rearrangement links TRBV2 to TRBJ2-3; 9 bases map to TRBD2. The CDR3 is made up of 16 amino acids. The ends lost 2 bases at V and 4 bases at J; junction bases unmatched: 7. Looked up from germline, CDR1 is SNHLY and CDR2 is FYNNEI. The CDR3 sequence: CASSENDAGGPDTQYF. The CDR3 DNA reads TGTGCCAGCAGTGAAAACGATGCGGGGGGGCCAGATACGCAGTATTTT.

This chain uses TRBV7-3 with TRBJ2-3; 8 bases align to TRBD2. The CDR3 is made up of 14 amino acids. CDR1 is SGHTA and CDR2 is FQGTGA in the germline V gene. The V segment lost 8 bases and the J segment 4 bases; nucleotides outside the gene matches: 8. In DNA form, the CDR3 reads TGTGCCAGCTCTGGGCGGGAGGTTCCAGATACGCAGTATTTT. Its translation: CASSGREVPDTQYF. The variable domain in full, with the rest retrieved from reference TRBV7-3 and TRBJ2-3, is GAGVSQTPSNKVTEKGKYVELRCDPISGHTALYWYRQSLGQGPEFLIYFQGTGAADDSGLPNDRFFAVRPEGSVSTLKIQRTERGDSAVYLCASSGREVPDTQYFGPGTRLTVL.

This chain joins TRBV2 and TRBJ1-2; 9 nucleotides line up with TRBD1. The germline gives CDR1 SNHLY, CDR2 FYNNEI. The V segment lost 6 bases and the J segment 4 bases; nucleotides outside the gene matches: 6. The CDR3 is 14 residues long. CDR3 in DNA: TGTGCCAGCAGCGGGACAGGGTTTAGCTATGGCTACACCTTC. This gives the protein CASSGTGFSYGYTF.

The CDR3 DNA follows: TGTGCCAGCTCTCCTATAGCGGGACCGGGGGAGCTGTTTTTT. Residues: CASSPIAGPGELFF. The V call is TRBV18, the J call TRBJ2-2, with 8 bases fitting TRBD2. Germline lookup yields CDR1 KGHSH and CDR2 LQKENI. CDR3 length equals 14 residues. J lost 8 bases, V lost 6 bases, and 8 bases had no gene match.